One T cell receptor (beta chain) is described in this entry. This clonotype was recorded a few times. Its antigen is unknown. It has no much larger one-base neighbor in the sample; base qualities were not kept. Trimming takes 10 bases from V and 4 bases from J, and the germline ends sit 16 bases apart. The CDR3 runs 14 residues from the cysteine to the phenylalanine. Only the CDR3 part of the read is kept: 42 bases, read in frame from the first base. The germline V gene (reference sequence) yields SEHNR for CDR1 and FQNEAQ for CDR2. The run used an Illumina NovaSeq 6000. cDNA libraries for TCRalpha and TCRbeta were prepared by 5'RACE using constant-segment primers, with sample barcodes and unique molecular identifiers added. Trizol reagent was used to extract RNA from every sample. Library amplification was performed in two PCR steps, and a second sample barcode and Illumina TruSeq adapters were introduced in the second step. Sequencing of the libraries was done on an Illumina NovaSeq, producing 2 x 150 bp paired-end reads. For the original study's pipeline: The reads were demultiplexed and collapsed into UMI-guided consensus sequences using migec v1.2.7. Using mixcr v2.1.11, UMI consensuses were aligned to TRA and TRB V and J templates and then assembled into clonotypes. Expanded or contracted clonotypes were those called significant by both edgeR and NoisET, with noise models trained on biological replicates. For edgeR calls, the cutoffs were a false discovery rate-adjusted p below 0.01 and a log2 fold-change threshold of 1. As an exploratory analysis of dynamics, PCA with hierarchical clustering was applied to max-normalized trajectories of the 1000 most abundant clonotypes. Separately sequenced CD4+ and CD8+ repertoires were used to assign a CD4 or CD8 phenotype to each responding clone. Clones were called with MiXCR by TCRdb after fastp trimmed the public reads at Q25, and only in-frame beta chains were retained. Each CDR3 protein gets just one entry, which takes the most common genes and DNA from the rows behind it. These V and J calls are TCRdb output, not the study's own analysis. The sample table lists hundreds of thousands of distinct CDR3 sequences, roughly 15% of them with a count of one. The top ten constitute approximately 20% of the sample.

The sample belongs to a study of T-cell memory formation after mild COVID-19 (dated by TCRdb to the early 2020s). About the study as a whole: TCR sequence clusters from the two donors were largely donor specific. T-cell clones expanding and contracting after mild COVID-19 in two donors were tracked by longitudinal TCRalpha and TCRbeta repertoire sequencing. The cohort comprised two young, previously healthy adult volunteers, one female and one male.

PBMCs were isolated by Ficoll-Paque density gradient centrifugation. The investigation overall reported the following: Only a couple of mild cases were covered in the study, and larger cohorts including severe cases with pre-infection samples were considered necessary. SARS-CoV-2 specificity of the second-wave clones peaking on day 37 was not confirmed. Clones that contracted from day 15 to 85 showed balanced CD4/CD8 phenotypes, whereas a second wave of clones that expanded from day 15 to 37 leaned towards CD4+. Some responding clones were found in pre-infection memory, which suggests that pre-existing cross-reactive memory T cells took part in the SARS-CoV-2 response. Contracting CD4+ clones turned up mainly in the CM and EM memory subsets, whereas EMRA was where CD8+ clones were enriched.

The chain couples TRBV7-9 to TRBJ2-2; there is no confident call for the D gene. The specimen was PBMCs or a T cell subset sorted from them (not recorded which). The receptor was derived from a man younger than 30 who had mild COVID-19 (a few samples of this study predate the infection). The sample titles of this study are shuffled in the database, so cell type and time point are left out; the donor was told from shared clones. The DNA reads as follows: TGTGCCATTACGCACGTCCCGGTCACCGGGGAGCTGTTTTTT. It is translated as CAITHVPVTGELFF.